The TCR beta chain under discussion was sequenced for a study of T cell responses to AZD1222 COVID-19 vaccine. For this clone: The antigen is undetermined.

Overall study findings and caveats: Only after the peak T cell response were repertoires sampled. The breadth and depth of Spike-specific TCRs increased once two AZD1222 doses had been given. In a largely white British group with more females than males, clonal diversity was possibly underestimated.

Per germline, CDR1 LGHNA and CDR2 YSLEER. This CDR3 contains 15 residues. V was trimmed by 0 bases and J by 6 bases, leaving 12 bases between them. The method was immunoSEQ multiplex PCR; TCRdb's version includes in-frame clones alone and lacks a portion of them. The sample yields some 150,000 clones, more than 90% seen once. Specimen: peripheral blood, collected on day 0 of AZD1222 vaccination. This chain links TRBV4-3 with TRBJ1-5; a possible D gene is TRBD1 (5 bases). The receptor was derived from an adult in good health. CDR3 sequence: CASSQDGAGRQPQHF. The CDR3 nucleotides read TGCGCCAGCAGCCAAGATGGGGCGGGTCGTCAGCCCCAGCATTTT.